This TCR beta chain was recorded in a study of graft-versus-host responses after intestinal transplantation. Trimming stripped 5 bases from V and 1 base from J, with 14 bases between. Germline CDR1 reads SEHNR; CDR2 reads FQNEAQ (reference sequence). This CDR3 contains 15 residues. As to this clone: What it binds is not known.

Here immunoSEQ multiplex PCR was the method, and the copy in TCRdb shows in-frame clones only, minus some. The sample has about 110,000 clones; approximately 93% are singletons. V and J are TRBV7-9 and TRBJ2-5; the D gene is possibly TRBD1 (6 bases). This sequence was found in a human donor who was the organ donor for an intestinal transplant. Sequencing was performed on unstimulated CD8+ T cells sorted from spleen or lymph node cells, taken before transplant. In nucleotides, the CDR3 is TGTGCCAGCAGCGTCCTACAGGGCGTCCAAGAGACCCAGTACTTC. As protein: CASSVLQGVQETQYF.